This T cell receptor (beta chain) originates from a study of monozygotic twins with inflammatory bowel disease. The blood volume drawn from each donor was around 2.6 ml. CDR3 length: 15 amino acids. Germline loops: CDR1 MNHEY, CDR2 SMNVEV (reference sequence). Each TCR library consumed about 4,000 ng of total RNA. With the 5' RACE reads reprocessed, TCRdb shows one record per CDR3 protein and no DNA. Its table lists 90,000 to 110,000 distinct CDR3 sequences. Sequencing was carried out using blood. The rearrangement joins TRBV27 to TRBJ2-1; TCRdb selects TRBD2, and the lack of DNA leaves this call unchecked. The receptor comes from a human donor with ulcerative colitis or Crohn's disease, or a healthy co-twin of an affected twin (not recorded which). CDR3 in amino acids: CASRPAALTYNEQFF.